This T cell receptor beta chain comes out of a study of early T cells in non-severe SARS-CoV-2 infection. The wider study: Unpaired chains resulted from sequencing bulk RNA of unsorted whole blood. Findings and caveats of the study: Private and CD4 specificities were missed by VDJdb matching, which favored anti-spike CD8 responses.

Germline V gives CDR1 SEHNR, CDR2 FQNEAQ (reference sequence). This CDR3 contains 10 residues. Trimming took off 10 bases at V and 2 bases at J, with 4 bases between the two ends. Attachment of unique molecular identifiers to individual cDNA molecules was performed. Via MiXCR, TCRdb re-called the 5' RACE reads, giving one row per CDR3 protein. Of tens of thousands of distinct CDR3 sequences listed, around 9.3% are singletons. This clonotype was found a few times. As yet, its antigen is unknown. Sequences were derived from whole blood, sampled at baseline. The sequence was collected from an adult who was a healthcare worker with PCR-confirmed SARS-CoV-2 infection or an uninfected control (not recorded which). The rearrangement joins TRBV7-9 to TRBJ2-3; D is undetermined. The chain's CDR3 is CAMNTDTQYF. The CDR3 nucleotides read TGTGCCATGAACACAGATACGCAGTATTTT.